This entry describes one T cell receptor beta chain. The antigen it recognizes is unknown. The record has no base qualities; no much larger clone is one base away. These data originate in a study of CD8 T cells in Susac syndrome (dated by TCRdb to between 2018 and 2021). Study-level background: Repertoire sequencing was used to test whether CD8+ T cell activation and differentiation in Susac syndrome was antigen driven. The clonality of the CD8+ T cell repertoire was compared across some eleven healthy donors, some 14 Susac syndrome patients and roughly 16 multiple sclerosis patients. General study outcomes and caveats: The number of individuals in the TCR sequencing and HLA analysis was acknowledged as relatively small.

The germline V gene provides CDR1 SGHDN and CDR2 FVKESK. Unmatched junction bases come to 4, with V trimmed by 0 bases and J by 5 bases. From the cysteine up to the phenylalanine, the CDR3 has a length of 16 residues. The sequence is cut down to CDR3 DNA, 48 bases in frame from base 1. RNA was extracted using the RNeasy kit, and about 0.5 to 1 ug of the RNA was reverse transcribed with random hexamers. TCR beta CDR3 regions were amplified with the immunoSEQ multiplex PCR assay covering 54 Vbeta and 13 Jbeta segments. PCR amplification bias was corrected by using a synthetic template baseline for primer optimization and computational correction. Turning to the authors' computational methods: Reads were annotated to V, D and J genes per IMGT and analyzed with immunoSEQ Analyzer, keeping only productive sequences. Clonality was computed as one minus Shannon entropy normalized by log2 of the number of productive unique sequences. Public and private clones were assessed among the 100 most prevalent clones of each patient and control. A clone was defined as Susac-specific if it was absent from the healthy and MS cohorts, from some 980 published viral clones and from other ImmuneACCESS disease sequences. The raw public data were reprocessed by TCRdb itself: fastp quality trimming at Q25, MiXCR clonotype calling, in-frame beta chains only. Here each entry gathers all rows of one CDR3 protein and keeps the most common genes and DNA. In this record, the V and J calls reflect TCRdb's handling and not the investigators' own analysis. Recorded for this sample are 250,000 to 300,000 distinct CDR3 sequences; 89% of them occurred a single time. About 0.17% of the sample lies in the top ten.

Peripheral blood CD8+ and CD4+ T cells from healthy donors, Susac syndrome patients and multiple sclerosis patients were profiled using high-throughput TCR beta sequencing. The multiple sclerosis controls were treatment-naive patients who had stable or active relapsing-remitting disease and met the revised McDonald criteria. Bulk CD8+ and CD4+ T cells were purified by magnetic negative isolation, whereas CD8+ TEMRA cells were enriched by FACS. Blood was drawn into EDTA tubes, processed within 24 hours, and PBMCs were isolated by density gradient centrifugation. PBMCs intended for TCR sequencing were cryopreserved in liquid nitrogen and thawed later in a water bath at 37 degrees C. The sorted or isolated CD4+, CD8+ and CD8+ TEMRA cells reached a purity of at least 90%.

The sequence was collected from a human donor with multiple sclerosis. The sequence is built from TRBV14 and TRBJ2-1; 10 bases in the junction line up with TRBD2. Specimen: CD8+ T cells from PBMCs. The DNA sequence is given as TGTGCCAGCAGCCAAGATCCTAGCGGGGGAGACAATGAGCAGTTCTTC. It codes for CASSQDPSGGDNEQFF.